These 10 T cell receptor beta chains originate from one sample sequenced in a study of blood T cell repertoires in COVID-19. Repertoires were generated with immunoSEQ multiplex PCR, while TCRdb's copy carries only in-frame clones and drops some. The data contain some 100,000 clones, roughly 91% of them singletons. The sequenced sample was peripheral blood. The receptors here all came from a human donor with acute or convalescent COVID-19. The donor label of this sample is uncertain.

This clone was counted a few times. The chain is built from TRBV25-1 and TRBJ2-1; TRBD1 matches at 7 bases. This CDR3 is 13 amino acids long. Unmatched junction bases numbered 7, after V lost 7 bases and J lost 7 bases. Germline CDR1 MGHDK, CDR2 SYGVNS. The CDR3 sequence: CASNRGLSNEQFF. The DNA for the CDR3 is TGTGCCAGCAACAGGGGCCTCAGTAATGAGCAGTTCTTC.

J is TRBJ1-2 and V is TRBV7-9; TRBD1 matches at 9 bases. CDR3 length: 15 amino acids. With 0 bases clipped from V and 10 bases from J, the junction kept 9 bases outside the gene matches. Germline CDR1 is SEHNR and CDR2 is FQNEAQ (reference sequence). CDR3 sequence: CASSLALSGQGTYTF. In DNA, the CDR3 is TGTGCCAGCAGCTTAGCGCTCTCTGGACAGGGGACCTACACCTTC.

CDR3 in DNA: TGTGCCAGCAGCTTAAGTCTAGCGGGAGTTGAGCAGTTCTTC. It codes for CASSLSLAGVEQFF. The V and J genes are TRBV7-2 and TRBJ2-1; 10 nucleotides line up with TRBD2. This CDR3 comprises 14 residues. The ends lost 2 bases at V and 9 bases at J; junction bases unmatched: 4. Germline V gene data show CDR1 as SGHTA and CDR2 as FQGNSA.

For the CDR3, the DNA is TGTGCCAGCTCACGGGGGCAAGATCAGCCCCAGCATTTT. Its protein is CASSRGQDQPQHF. The chain couples TRBV18 to TRBJ1-5, with D perhaps matching TRBD1 (6 bases). V was trimmed by 4 bases and J by 5 bases, leaving 9 bases between them. The CDR3 is 13 amino acids. Per germline, CDR1 KGHSH and CDR2 LQKENI.

This chain joins TRBV28 and TRBJ2-1; D perhaps matches TRBD1 (5 bases). The CDR3 runs to 14 residues. Germline CDR1 is MDHEN and CDR2 is SYDVKM. V lost 9 bases and J lost 2, with 14 bases in between. In nucleotides, the CDR3 is TGTGCCAGTATTCAGGGTGGTGCCTACAATGAGCAGTTCTTC. Protein sequence: CASIQGGAYNEQFF.

The V call is TRBV21-1, the J call TRBJ2-7; the table's D call, TRBD2, was not checked against the DNA. TRBV21-1 is an annotated pseudogene. The CDR3 is 14 residues long. The CDR3 nucleotides are TGTGCCAGCAGCGTGAGCGGGGGTCCCGACGAGCAGTACTTC. This sequence encodes CASSVSGGPDEQYF.

The genes are TRBV28 and TRBJ1-2; 7 bases agree with TRBD1. Germline V gene lookup returns CDR1 MDHEN and CDR2 SYDVKM. The CDR3 has 19 amino acids. Trimming took 2 bases from V and 0 from J; bases not matched to a gene: 15. In nucleotides, the CDR3 is TGTGCCAGCAGTTTAGCAGTAACGTGGGGGACAGTCTCTAACTATGGCTACACCTTC. This gives the protein CASSLAVTWGTVSNYGYTF.

This chain connects TRBV4-1 to TRBJ1-1; 11 bases agree with TRBD1. Germline CDR1 and CDR2: MGHRA and YSYEKL. V dropped 7 bases and J dropped 6; count of bases not matched to a gene: 10. The CDR3 is made up of 15 amino acids. For the CDR3, the DNA is TGCGCCAGCATAGGACAGGGGGCTCTAGGTTCTGAAGCTTTCTTT. Its protein is CASIGQGALGSEAFF.

This chain connects TRBV2 to TRBJ2-2, with D unresolved. This CDR3 has 14 amino acids. Germline loops: CDR1 SNHLY, CDR2 FYNNEI. V lost 10 bases, J lost 5 bases, and 17 bases lay in between. CDR3 bases: TGTGCCACCACCCCGCCGCGAACTACCGGGGAGCTGTTTTTT. It codes for CATTPPRTTGELFF. The full variable domain, in which reference TRBV2 and TRBJ2-2 provide the parts outside the CDR3, is EPEVTQTPSHQVTQMGQEVILRCVPISNHLYFYWYRQILGQKVEFLVSFYNNEISEKSEIFDDQFSVERPDGSNFTLKIRSTKLEDSAMYFCATTPPRTTGELFFGEGSRLTVL.

The chain has TRBV7-2 and TRBJ2-7; D is possibly TRBD2 (7 bases). V lost 8 bases and J lost 2, with 19 bases in between. The germline CDR1 and CDR2 sequences are SGHTA and FQGNSA. The CDR3 runs 15 residues. CDR3 sequence (DNA): TGTGCCAGCGTCCCCCAAGGGGGGGTCCCCTACGAGCAGTACTTC. Encoded protein: CASVPQGGVPYEQYF.